This TCR beta chain was captured by sequencing in a study of patients and donors after allogeneic stem cell transplantation. MiXCR, applied by TCRdb to the RT-PCR reads, yields one record per CDR3 protein. The sample yields about 110,000 distinct CDR3 sequences, 35% seen once. The CDR3 sequence is 14 residues long. V was clipped by 4 bases and J by 4 bases, with 10 bases between them. Germline values: CDR1 WNHNN, CDR2 SYGVQD (reference sequence). V is TRBV10-1 and J is TRBJ2-2; D ambiguous. The sequencing sample was made of blood, either unsorted or a sorted T cell fraction (not recorded which). The clonotype comes from a human donor who was either an allogeneic HSCT recipient or a stem cell or donor lymphocyte infusion donor (not recorded which). It is not recorded whose cells these are; they may come from a transplant donor. The CDR3 region is CASSAMHPTGELFF. CDR3 nucleotide sequence: TGCGCCAGCAGTGCAATGCACCCCACCGGGGAGCTGTTTTTT.